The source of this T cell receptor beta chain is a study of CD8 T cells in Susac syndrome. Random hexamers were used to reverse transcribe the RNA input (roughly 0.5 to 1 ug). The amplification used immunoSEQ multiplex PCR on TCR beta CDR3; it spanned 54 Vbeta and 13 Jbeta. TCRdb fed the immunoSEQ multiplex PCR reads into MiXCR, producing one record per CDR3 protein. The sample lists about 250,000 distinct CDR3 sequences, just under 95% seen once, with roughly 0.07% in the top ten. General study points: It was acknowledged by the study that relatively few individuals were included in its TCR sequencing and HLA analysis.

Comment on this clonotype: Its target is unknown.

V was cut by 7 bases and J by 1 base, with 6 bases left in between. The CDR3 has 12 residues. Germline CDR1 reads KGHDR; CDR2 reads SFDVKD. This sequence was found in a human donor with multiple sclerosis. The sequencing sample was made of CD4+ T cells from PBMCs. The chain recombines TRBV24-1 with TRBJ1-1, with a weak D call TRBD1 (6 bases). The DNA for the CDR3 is TGTGCCACCAGGGGACAGAACACTGAAGCTTTCTTT. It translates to CATRGQNTEAFF.